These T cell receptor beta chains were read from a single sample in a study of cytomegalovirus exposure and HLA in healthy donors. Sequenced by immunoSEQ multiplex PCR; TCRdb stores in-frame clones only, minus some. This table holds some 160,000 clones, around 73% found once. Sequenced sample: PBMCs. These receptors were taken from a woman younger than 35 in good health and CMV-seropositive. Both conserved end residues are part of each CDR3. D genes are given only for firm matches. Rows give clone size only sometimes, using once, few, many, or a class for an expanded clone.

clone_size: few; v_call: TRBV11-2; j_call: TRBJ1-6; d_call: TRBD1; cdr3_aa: CASSFGTGSNSPLHF; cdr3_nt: TGTGCCAGCAGCTTCGGGACAGGGAGTAATTCACCCCTCCACTTT
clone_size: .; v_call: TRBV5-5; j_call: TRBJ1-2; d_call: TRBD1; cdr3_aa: CASSLEGQGAGGYTF; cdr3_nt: TGTGCCAGCAGCTTGGAAGGTCAGGGGGCGGGTGGCTACACCTTC
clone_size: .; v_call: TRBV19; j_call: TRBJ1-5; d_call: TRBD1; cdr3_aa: CASSTGQGESQPQHF; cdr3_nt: TGTGCCAGTAGTACTGGACAGGGGGAGAGTCAGCCCCAGCATTTT
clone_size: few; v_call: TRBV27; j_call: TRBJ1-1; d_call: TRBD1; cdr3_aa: CASSFTGEGTEAFF; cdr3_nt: TGTGCCAGCAGTTTTACAGGGGAAGGAACTGAAGCTTTCTTT
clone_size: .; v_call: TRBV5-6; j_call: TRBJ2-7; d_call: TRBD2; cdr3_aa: CASSSDGGTVSSYEQYF; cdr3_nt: TGTGCCAGCAGCTCGGACGGGGGGACGGTGAGCTCCTACGAGCAGTACTTC
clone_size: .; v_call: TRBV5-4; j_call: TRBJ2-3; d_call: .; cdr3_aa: CASSLGVADTDTQYF; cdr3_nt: TGTGCCAGCAGCTTGGGGGTAGCGGACACAGATACGCAGTATTTT
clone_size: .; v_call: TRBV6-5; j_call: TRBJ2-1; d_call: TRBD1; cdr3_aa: CASTGTGLRYNEQFF; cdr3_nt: TGTGCCAGCACCGGGACAGGGCTACGATACAATGAGCAGTTCTTC
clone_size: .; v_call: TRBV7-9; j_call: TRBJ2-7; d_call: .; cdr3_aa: CASSPGGPYEQYF; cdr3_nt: TGTGCCAGCAGTCCCGGGGGGCCCTACGAGCAGTACTTC
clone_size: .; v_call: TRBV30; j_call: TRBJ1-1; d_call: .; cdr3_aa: CAWSVGGTAFF; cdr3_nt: TGTGCCTGGAGTGTCGGGGGGACGGCTTTCTTT
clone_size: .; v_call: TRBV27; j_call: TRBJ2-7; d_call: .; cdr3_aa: CASGNSYEQYF; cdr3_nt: TGTGCCAGCGGCAACTCCTACGAGCAGTACTTC
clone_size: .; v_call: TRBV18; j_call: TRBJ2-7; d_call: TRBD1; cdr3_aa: CASSRDSSYEQYF; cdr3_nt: TGTGCCAGCTCGAGGGACAGCTCCTACGAGCAGTACTTC
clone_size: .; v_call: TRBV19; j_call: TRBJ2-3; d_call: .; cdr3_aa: CASSSGGTDTQYF; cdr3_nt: TGTGCCAGTAGTTCGGGGGGCACAGATACGCAGTATTTT
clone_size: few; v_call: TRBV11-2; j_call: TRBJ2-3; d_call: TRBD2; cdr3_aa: CASSLGPGTRYTDTQYF; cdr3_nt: TGTGCCAGCAGCTTAGGCCCCGGGACTAGGTACACAGATACGCAGTATTTT
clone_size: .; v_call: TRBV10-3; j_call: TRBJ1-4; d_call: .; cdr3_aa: CAISERDEKLFF; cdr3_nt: TGTGCCATCAGTGAGCGGGATGAAAAACTGTTTTTT
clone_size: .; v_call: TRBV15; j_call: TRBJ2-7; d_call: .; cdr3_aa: CATSREFRYEQYF; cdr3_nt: TGTGCCACCAGCAGAGAATTCAGGTACGAGCAGTACTTC
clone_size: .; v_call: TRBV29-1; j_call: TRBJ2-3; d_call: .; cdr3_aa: CSVVRSSTDTQYF; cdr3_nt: TGCAGCGTTGTAAGAAGCAGCACAGATACGCAGTATTTT